This T cell receptor (beta chain) appears in the sequencing data of a study of blood T cell repertoires in COVID-19. Study background: COVID-19 samples, acute and convalescent, were from the United States, Italy and Spain. In each case, the material was cDNA or gDNA derived from T cells, B-cell-depleted T cells, or PBMCs.

Source study methods: Estimates of nucleated cell counts were drawn from the amplification of reference gene primers. Here immunoSEQ multiplex PCR was the method, and the copy in TCRdb shows in-frame clones only, minus some. From that table come the V and J calls and clone size; the DNA was used to work out D and trimming. The table lists about 200,000 clones, 87% of them singletons. V lost 0 bases and J 8 bases, leaving 12 bases between the germline ends. This CDR3 comprises 14 residues. Germline V lookup: CDR1 SGDLS, CDR2 YYNGEE. The sequence derives from a man in his fifties or sixties who had recovered from COVID-19. This rearrangement joins TRBV9 to TRBJ2-1; a weak D match, TRBD1 (5 bases). What was sequenced was peripheral blood. The CDR3 DNA follows: TGTGCCAGCAGCGTAGCCCTAGGGGTCCATGAGCAGTTCTTC. This encodes CASSVALGVHEQFF.